This T cell receptor beta chain was sequenced in a study of blood T cell repertoires in COVID-19. Study summary: From the United States, Italy and Spain came samples of acute and convalescent COVID-19. Sources were T cells, B-cell-depleted T cells, or PBMCs; the material itself was cDNA or gDNA.

In the authors' methods: The assay estimated nucleated cells by amplifying reference gene primers. The protocol was immunoSEQ multiplex PCR, while the TCRdb copy is restricted to in-frame clones and leaves out a portion. Clone size and the V and J calls come from that table; the DNA yielded D and trimming. This table holds around 450,000 clones, around 89% found once. Sequenced input: peripheral blood. The sequence was obtained from a woman aged 25 to 45 with acute or convalescent COVID-19.

CDR3 DNA: TGTGCCAGTAGTTCAGGGAATCAGCCCCAGCATTTT. Translating gives CASSSGNQPQHF. The chain is built from TRBV19 and TRBJ1-5; possible D gene TRBD1, 5 bases. The CDR3 is made up of 12 amino acids. Trimming pared 5 bases from V and 4 bases from J, leaving 6 bases between. The germline V gene has CDR1 LNHDA and CDR2 SQIVND (reference sequence).